The 5 T cell receptor beta chains presented below share a single source sample, sequenced in a study of cytomegalovirus exposure and HLA in healthy donors (TCRdb year 2017). To prepare the library, the immunoSEQ multiplex PCR assay was applied. For the multiplex PCR, a mixture combining 60 forward primers for TCR Vbeta segments and 13 reverse primers for TCR Jbeta segments was used. In its TCRdb copy, this immuneACCESS table keeps in-frame sequences only and misses some clones. Where compared with another copy, unresolved V genes explain less than half of these, and the others have no known cause. For this sample the table gives some 110,000 clones, of which nearly 80% were detected only once. The ten largest account for 1% to 1.5% of the sample. The sample consisted of PBMCs. The source of these receptors is a man aged 30-40 years in good health and CMV-seronegative.

V is TRBV6-4 and J is TRBJ2-7; no reliable D call. The germline V gene has CDR1 MRHNA and CDR2 SNTAGT. The length of the CDR3 is 11 residues. V was trimmed by 6 bases and J by 2 bases, leaving 5 bases between them. This CDR3 is CASRSAYEQYF. CDR3 coding DNA: TGTGCCAGCAGGTCGGCCTACGAGCAGTACTTC.

V is TRBV12-5 and J is TRBJ2-3; 10 nucleotides match TRBD2. This CDR3 is 18 amino acids long. V trimming: 2 bases; J trimming: 5 bases; junction bases outside the gene matches: 13. Germline V CDR1 and CDR2: LGHNT, FRNRAP. The CDR3 region is CASGLSKVAGGGKDTQYF. The CDR3, as DNA: TGTGCTAGTGGTTTGTCCAAAGTAGCGGGAGGAGGGAAAGATACGCAGTATTTT.

In its sample, this clone was seen once. This rearrangement joins TRBV7-9 to TRBJ1-2; TRBD1 matches 9 bases. Trimming removed 5 bases from V and 3 bases from J; junction bases left unmatched: 7. CDR1 and CDR2 from the germline V gene are SEHNR and FQNEAQ (reference sequence). This CDR3 region has 15 residues. The CDR3 here is CASSRDRAKDYGYTF. CDR3 DNA sequence: TGTGCCAGCAGCCGGGACAGGGCGAAAGACTATGGCTACACCTTC.

The chain employs TRBV9 and TRBJ1-1, with 12 bases lining up with TRBD1. The ends lost 4 bases at V and 1 base at J; junction bases unmatched: 11. From germline, CDR1 is SGDLS and CDR2 YYNGEE. The CDR3 totals 18 residues. CDR3 sequence reads: CASSPLPGQGARNTEAFF. The DNA of the CDR3 is TGTGCCAGCAGCCCTCTGCCGGGACAGGGGGCGCGGAACACTGAAGCTTTCTTT.

This chain links TRBV2 with TRBJ2-3, with a tentative D call TRBD2 (5 bases). The V end was cut by 8 bases, the J end by 1 base, with 10 bases between. The germline V gene encodes CDR1 SNHLY and CDR2 FYNNEI. The CDR3 is made up of 13 amino acids. CDR3 DNA: TGTGCCAGCGGGAGCCTCGGCACAGATACGCAGTATTTT. Translated, it gives CASGSLGTDTQYF.